The 32 T cell receptor beta chains reported below all come from one sample, sequenced in a study of a mutant IDH1 vaccine in newly diagnosed glioma. Time point defined: baseline, week 1 (first vaccination visit). Documented treatment: pre-vaccination baseline after standard-of-care therapy. The data were produced by immunoSEQ multiplex PCR, yet TCRdb's version contains in-frame clones alone and is incomplete. The table records roughly 84,000 clones, roughly four fifths of them present only once. This sample comprised PBMCs, obtained from a glioma patient treated with radiotherapy, temozolomide or both. Receptors were obtained from a man aged 35-49 years with glioma. Some clones in this sample may be carry-over from other donors' samples.

This chain links TRBV30 with TRBJ1-6; tentatively, D is TRBD1 (5 bases). V was cut by 2 bases and J by 7 bases, with 12 bases left in between. This CDR3 has 14 amino acids. The V gene's germline CDR1 is GTSNPN and CDR2 SVGIG (reference sequence). The CDR3 reads CAWSNGGGNSPLHF. CDR3 DNA sequence: TGTGCCTGGAGTAACGGGGGAGGGAATTCACCCCTCCACTTT.

This clone was picked up one time. The rearrangement links TRBV5-1 to TRBJ1-2; D not resolved. Germline V gene data show CDR1 as SGHRS and CDR2 as YFSETQ. The CDR3 contains 14 residues. V was cut by 4 bases and J by 5 bases, with 15 bases left in between. CDR3 sequence reads: CASSPFKEGYGYTF. Written as DNA, the CDR3 is TGCGCCAGCAGCCCCTTTAAGGAAGGATATGGCTACACCTTC.

The chain combines TRBV5-6 with TRBJ2-5; tentative D call: TRBD2 (6 bases). The CDR3 runs 13 residues. CDR1 is SGHDT, CDR2 YYEEEE, per germline. V lost 0 bases to trimming and J lost 6 bases, with 9 bases between them. In nucleotides, the CDR3 is TGTGCCAGCAGCTTGGATGGAGGGAAGACCCAGTACTTC. The encoded protein is CASSLDGGKTQYF.

CDR3 protein: CAWKTGTYGYTF. The CDR3 nucleotides are TGTGCCTGGAAAACAGGAACCTATGGCTACACCTTC. This rearrangement joins TRBV30 to TRBJ1-2, with D tentatively TRBD1 (5 bases). The germline V and J ends were trimmed by 4 bases and 4 bases, with 10 bases remaining between them. CDR3 length: 12 amino acids. Germline-derived CDR1 and CDR2 are GTSNPN and SVGIG (reference sequence).

This clone was detected only once. In DNA, the CDR3 is TGTGCCAGCAGCTTGGAGGGCGGCCAGCCCCAGCATTTT. It encodes CASSLEGGQPQHF. The chain uses TRBV5-6 and TRBJ1-5; D unclear. Between the trimmed V and J ends, which lost 0 bases and 7 bases, there was a span of 8 bases. Germline V gene sequence: CDR1 SGHDT, CDR2 YYEEEE. The CDR3 contains 13 residues.

The genes are TRBV13 and TRBJ1-1; D may be TRBD1 (5 bases). With 2 bases removed from V and 7 bases from J, the gap between germline ends came to 8 bases. CDR3 length: 12 amino acids. In germline, CDR1 is PRHDT, CDR2 FYEKMQ (reference sequence). CDR3 coding DNA: TGTGCCAGCAGCTTATGGGGGAATGAAGCTTTCTTT. This translates into CASSLWGNEAFF.

This clone occurred once. The V gene is TRBV4-1, the J gene TRBJ1-5; D call uncertain. CDR1 and CDR2 from the germline V gene are MGHRA and YSYEKL. This CDR3 comprises 15 residues. Deletions cut 1 base from V and 4 bases from J, with 11 bases between. The CDR3: CASSQGSRLNQPQHF. In nucleotides, the CDR3 is TGCGCCAGCAGCCAAGGGTCTCGGCTTAATCAGCCCCAGCATTTT.

The chain couples TRBV7-6 to TRBJ2-3; D remains unclear. The CDR3 has 13 residues. V gave up 5 bases and J gave up 1 base, with 7 bases separating them. The germline V gene encodes CDR1 SGHVS and CDR2 FNYEAQ. CDR3 bases: TGTGCCAGCAGCAAAGATGGCACAGATACGCAGTATTTT. It codes for CASSKDGTDTQYF.

V is TRBV5-1 and J is TRBJ1-2, with 7 bases matching TRBD1. The CDR3 sequence is 16 residues long. Trimming cost V 4 bases and J 0 bases; bases outside gene matches: 9. Germline loops: CDR1 SGHRS, CDR2 YFSETQ. CDR3 sequence (DNA): TGCGCCAGCAGCCTTTTGCCCCAGGGGGCTAACTATGGCTACACCTTC. It translates to CASSLLPQGANYGYTF.

The V call is TRBV5-1, the J call TRBJ1-5, with a possible D match to TRBD1 (6 bases). Trimming took off 9 bases at V and 2 bases at J, with 12 bases between the two ends. This CDR3 has 13 residues. Germline lookup yields CDR1 SGHRS and CDR2 YFSETQ. Here the CDR3 DNA reads TGCGCCAACCCGACAGGTGGCAATCAGCCCCAGCATTTT. It is translated as CANPTGGNQPQHF.

The rearrangement uses TRBV19 and TRBJ2-7; 7 nucleotides line up with TRBD1. This CDR3 region has 15 residues. Germline CDR1 reads LNHDA; CDR2 reads SQIVND (reference sequence). Trimming removed 3 bases from V and 3 bases from J; junction bases left unmatched: 8. Here the CDR3 reads CASSIGPDRSYEQYF. DNA for the CDR3: TGTGCCAGTAGTATTGGTCCGGACAGGAGCTACGAGCAGTACTTC.

The rearrangement uses TRBV6-5 and TRBJ1-5, with TRBD1 matching 7 bases. J lost 0 bases, V lost 2 bases, and 4 bases had no gene match. CDR1 is MNHEY and CDR2 is SVGAGI in the germline V gene. The CDR3 runs to 16 residues. This CDR3 reads CASSYGGTDSNQPQHF. Written as DNA, the CDR3 is TGTGCCAGCAGTTACGGGGGGACAGATAGCAATCAGCCCCAGCATTTT.

The chain combines TRBV5-1 with TRBJ1-2; D remains unclear. Germline V lookup: CDR1 SGHRS, CDR2 YFSETQ. Trimming left V 3 bases short and J 4 bases short, with 10 bases between. CDR3 length: 13 residues. CDR3 in DNA: TGCGCCAGCAGCTCCCCATCGGGCTATGGCTACACCTTC. Encoded protein: CASSSPSGYGYTF.

The gene calls are TRBV19 and TRBJ1-5; TRBD1 is a possible D gene (5 bases). V was clipped by 3 bases and J by 0 bases, with 21 bases between them. The CDR3 extends over 19 amino acids. Germline lookup yields CDR1 LNHDA and CDR2 SQIVND (reference sequence). Here the CDR3 reads CASSMSLGGGRYSNQPQHF. The CDR3 DNA is TGTGCCAGTAGTATGTCCCTGGGGGGAGGACGGTATAGCAATCAGCCCCAGCATTTT. The full variable domain, in which reference TRBV19 and TRBJ1-5 provide the parts outside the CDR3, is DGGITQSPKYLFRKEGQNVTLSCEQNLNHDAMYWYRQDPGQGLRLIYYSQIVNDFQKGDIAEGYSVSREKKESFPLTVTSAQKNPTAFYLCASSMSLGGGRYSNQPQHFGDGTRLSIL.

This clone has just one count. This sequence joins TRBV4-1 and TRBJ2-7, with 7 bases aligning to TRBD1. This CDR3 has 15 amino acids. V shed 1 base and J 0 bases; nucleotides not matched to a gene: 3. The germline V gene encodes CDR1 MGHRA and CDR2 YSYEKL. CDR3 residues: CASSQGGQSSYEQYF. The CDR3 region has the DNA TGCGCCAGCAGCCAAGGGGGACAGAGCTCCTACGAGCAGTACTTC.

The chain couples TRBV19 to TRBJ1-5; the D is unclear. Germline assignment: CDR1 LNHDA and CDR2 SQIVND (reference sequence). Trimming shortened V by 2 bases and J by 9 bases, and 17 bases separated the two germline ends. CDR3 length: 15 residues. The CDR3 loop is CASSIIGFPMGPQHF. CDR3 nucleotides: TGTGCCAGTAGTATAATTGGGTTCCCCATGGGGCCCCAGCATTTT.

The genes are TRBV29-1 and TRBJ1-1; D unclear. The V end was cut by 7 bases, the J end by 6 bases, with 18 bases between. Per germline, CDR1 SQVTM and CDR2 ANQGSEA. This CDR3 is 13 amino acids long. The CDR3 reads CSATDGLLAEAFF. CDR3 in DNA: TGCAGCGCCACGGACGGTCTTTTGGCTGAAGCTTTCTTT. Together with reference TRBV29-1 and TRBJ1-1, the CDR3 gives the full variable domain: SAVISQKPSRDICQRGTSLTIQCQVDSQVTMMFWYRQQPGQSLTLIATANQGSEATYESGFVIDKFPISRPNLTFSTLTVSNMSPEDSSIYLCSATDGLLAEAFFGQGTRLTVV.

Regarding this clone: This sample includes further DNA sequences coding for the same CDR3. This chain uses TRBV19 with TRBJ1-2, with 9 nucleotides matching TRBD1. The germline gives CDR1 LNHDA, CDR2 SQIVND (reference sequence). J was trimmed by 4 bases and V by 7 bases; bases with no gene match: 7. This CDR3 contains 14 residues. DNA of the CDR3: TGTGCCAGTACCCCGGGACAGGGCTCCTATGGCTACACCTTC. Translated: CASTPGQGSYGYTF. Drawing the rest from reference TRBV19 and TRBJ1-2, the complete variable domain is DGGITQSPKYLFRKEGQNVTLSCEQNLNHDAMYWYRQDPGQGLRLIYYSQIVNDFQKGDIAEGYSVSREKKESFPLTVTSAQKNPTAFYLCASTPGQGSYGYTFGSGTRLTVV.

This clone was detected only once. The J gene is TRBJ1-2, the V gene TRBV18, with TRBD1 matching 7 bases. V lost 6 bases, J lost 6 bases, and 10 bases stayed unmatched. This CDR3 is 14 amino acids long. Germline V CDR1 and CDR2: KGHSH, LQKENI. This CDR3 reads CASSNQGDGDGYTF. Here the CDR3 DNA reads TGTGCCAGCTCCAATCAGGGGGACGGCGATGGCTACACCTTC. The entire variable domain, with the rest obtained from reference TRBV18 and TRBJ1-2, is as follows: NAGVMQNPRHLVRRRGQEARLRCSPMKGHSHVYWYRQLPEEGLKFMVYLQKENIIDESGMPKERFSAEFPKEGPSILRIQQVVRGDSAAYFCASSNQGDGDGYTFGSGTRLTVV.

The gene calls are TRBV7-6 and TRBJ2-3, with TRBD2 matching 7 bases. Germline V gene data show CDR1 as SGHVS and CDR2 as FNYEAQ. V shed 5 bases, J shed 0 bases, and the junction held 5 bases outside the gene matches. The CDR3 loop spans 15 amino acids. CDR3 amino acids: CASSPSSGSTDTQYF. The CDR3 DNA follows: TGTGCCAGCAGCCCATCTAGCGGTAGCACAGATACGCAGTATTTT.

The chain combines TRBV15 with TRBJ2-7; a weak D match, TRBD2 (5 bases). Germline V gene data show CDR1 as LNHNV and CDR2 as YYDKDF (reference sequence). V lost 3 bases to trimming and J lost 3 bases, with 15 bases between them. CDR3 length: 15 amino acids. The CDR3 loop is CATSRVGSGFYEQYF. The DNA of the CDR3 is TGTGCCACCAGCAGGGTAGGGAGCGGTTTCTACGAGCAGTACTTC.

The chain couples TRBV6-1 to TRBJ2-4; D remains unclear. The germline V and J ends were trimmed by 4 bases and 6 bases, with 10 bases remaining between them. Germline lookup yields CDR1 MNHNS and CDR2 SASEGT. The CDR3 sequence is 13 residues long. The CDR3 protein is CASSVGNPNIQYF. Written as DNA, the CDR3 is TGTGCCAGCAGTGTGGGGAACCCAAACATTCAGTACTTC.

The V call is TRBV19, the J call TRBJ1-6; 8 bases align to TRBD1. Trimming cost V 3 bases and J 10 bases; bases outside gene matches: 5. The CDR3 length is 14 residues. Germline values: CDR1 LNHDA, CDR2 SQIVND (reference sequence). The CDR3: CASSIQGAPSPLHF. The CDR3 DNA sequence: TGTGCCAGTAGTATCCAGGGGGCCCCGTCACCCCTCCACTTT. Full variable domain (missing parts from reference TRBV19 and TRBJ1-6): DGGITQSPKYLFRKEGQNVTLSCEQNLNHDAMYWYRQDPGQGLRLIYYSQIVNDFQKGDIAEGYSVSREKKESFPLTVTSAQKNPTAFYLCASSIQGAPSPLHFGNGTRLTVT.

This clone was picked up one time. The chain combines TRBV15 with TRBJ1-2; D unresolved. Germline V CDR1 and CDR2: LNHNV, YYDKDF (reference sequence). The CDR3 covers 11 residues. The V end lost 8 bases, the J end lost 5 bases, and 9 bases lay between the germline ends. The CDR3 protein is CATGDGYGYTF. For the CDR3, the DNA is TGTGCCACCGGGGATGGGTATGGCTACACCTTC.

This clone showed up just once. J is TRBJ2-7 and V is TRBV30, with D perhaps matching TRBD1 (5 bases). This CDR3 has 13 amino acids. V shed 0 bases and J shed 2 bases, with 8 bases lying between them. Germline V gene lookup returns CDR1 GTSNPN and CDR2 SVGIG (reference sequence). The CDR3 DNA sequence: TGTGCCTGGAGTGTGGGGCAAGCCTACGAGCAGTACTTC. This encodes CAWSVGQAYEQYF.

This chain uses TRBV10-3 with TRBJ2-2, with 13 bases matching TRBD2. Trimming at V came to 6 bases and at J to 5 bases, leaving 12 bases not matched to a gene. CDR3 length: 18 amino acids. Germline V CDR1 and CDR2: ENHRY, SYGVKD. The CDR3 DNA follows: TGTGCCATCAGCACGGATATCCCGGGACTAGCGGGGACCGGGGAGCTGTTTTTT. Protein product: CAISTDIPGLAGTGELFF.

The chain joins TRBV19 to TRBJ2-7, with D possibly being TRBD1 (6 bases). CDR1 and CDR2 from the germline V gene are LNHDA and SQIVND (reference sequence). The CDR3 runs 14 residues. Between the trimmed V and J ends, which lost 2 bases and 6 bases, there was a span of 14 bases. CDR3 in amino acids: CASSIHTTGSEQYF. In nucleotides, the CDR3 is TGTGCCAGTAGTATACACACCACAGGGAGCGAGCAGTACTTC.

This rearrangement joins TRBV5-3 to TRBJ2-4; perhaps D is TRBD1 or TRBD2 (6 bases each). TRBV5-3 counts as an open reading frame of uncertain function. The CDR3 runs 15 residues. Trimming stripped 4 bases from V and 0 bases from J, with 11 bases between. The CDR3 DNA reads TGTGCCAGAAGCGAAACGGGGGCAGCCAAAAACATTCAGTACTTC. Translation: CARSETGAAKNIQYF.

The J gene is TRBJ1-2, the V gene TRBV5-1, with 10 nucleotides matching TRBD1. The CDR3 sequence is 14 residues long. With 0 bases clipped from V and 8 bases from J, the junction kept 4 bases outside the gene matches. CDR1 is SGHRS and CDR2 is YFSETQ in the germline V gene. The CDR3 DNA reads TGCGCCAGCAGCTTGGCGGGACAGGGGAGCGGCTACACCTTC. It codes for CASSLAGQGSGYTF.

The chain links TRBV5-6 to TRBJ2-7; D gene uncertain. Germline CDR1 reads SGHDT; CDR2 reads YYEEEE. This CDR3 has 14 amino acids. The V end lost 7 bases, the J end lost 0 bases, and 14 bases lay between the germline ends. Here the CDR3 reads CASPYKQSSYEQYF. Here the CDR3 DNA reads TGTGCCAGCCCTTACAAACAGAGCTCCTACGAGCAGTACTTC.

A single count supports this clone. The chain combines TRBV27 with TRBJ1-5, with D maybe TRBD1 (5 bases). The length of the CDR3 is 15 residues. CDR1 and CDR2 (germline): MNHEY, SMNVEV (reference sequence). V lost 6 bases and J 5 bases, leaving 17 bases between the germline ends. The CDR3 DNA reads TGTGCCAGCAGACCGTCCCGGGACGGAGATCAGCCCCAGCATTTT. This encodes CASRPSRDGDQPQHF.

V is TRBV5-4 and J is TRBJ2-7; D perhaps matches TRBD1 (6 bases). The CDR3 covers 15 residues. Between the trimmed V and J ends, which lost 0 bases and 3 bases, there was a span of 13 bases. Germline values: CDR1 SGHNT, CDR2 YYREEE (reference sequence). The CDR3: CASSLGQGSRYEQYF. The CDR3 DNA follows: TGTGCCAGCAGCTTGGGTCAGGGGAGTCGCTACGAGCAGTACTTC.